Below, 10 T cell receptor beta chains from the same sample are listed, as sequenced in a study of cytomegalovirus exposure and HLA in healthy donors. Primers for the PCR totalled 60 Vbeta and 13 Jbeta. Assay: immunoSEQ multiplex PCR; the TCRdb copy retains only in-frame clones and omits some. The sample includes 150,000 or so clones, 60% to 85% of them seen just once. Sequenced input: PBMCs. All receptors come from a man aged 35 to 55 in good health and CMV-seropositive.

V is TRBV5-1 and J is TRBJ2-2; 7 nucleotides agree with TRBD1. Trimming removed 3 bases from V and 0 bases from J; junction bases left unmatched: 8. Germline CDR1 reads SGHRS; CDR2 reads YFSETQ. The CDR3 spans 17 residues. CDR3 nucleotide sequence: TGCGCCAGCAGCTCCCCCGATCAGGGGGCGAACACCGGGGAGCTGTTTTTT. It yields the protein CASSSPDQGANTGELFF.

J is TRBJ2-5 and V is TRBV27; tentatively, D is TRBD2 (5 bases). With the DNA end fitting TRBJ2-7 better, the J assignment may be wrong. This CDR3 is built from 15 residues. Germline values: CDR1 MNHEY, CDR2 SMNVEV (reference sequence). CDR3 in DNA: TGTGCCAGCAGTTTAGCGGGCCTTAGCTCCTACGAGCAGTACTTC. Its protein is CASSLAGLSSYEQYF.

The chain carries TRBV6-5 and TRBJ2-7; TRBD1 matches 9 bases. CDR1 and CDR2 from the germline V gene are MNHEY and SVGAGI. The J segment lost 3 bases and the V segment lost 3 bases, leaving 6 bases of the junction unmatched. The CDR3 spans 15 residues. The CDR3 sequence: CASSYRTGAGYEQYF. CDR3 nucleotide sequence: TGTGCCAGCAGTTATCGGACAGGGGCCGGCTACGAGCAGTACTTC.

The rearrangement links TRBV28 to TRBJ1-5, with D perhaps TRBD1 (6 bases). The length of the CDR3 is 14 residues. With 8 bases removed from V and 2 bases from J, the gap between germline ends came to 13 bases. The germline V gene has CDR1 MDHEN and CDR2 SYDVKM. The CDR3 is CASDNRAGNQPQHF. In nucleotides, the CDR3 is TGTGCCAGCGATAACAGGGCTGGCAATCAGCCCCAGCATTTT.

This chain connects TRBV15 to TRBJ1-1; D is uncertain. Trimming removed 0 bases at V and 6 bases at J, with 8 bases between. CDR1 and CDR2 from the germline V gene are LNHNV and YYDKDF (reference sequence). The CDR3 loop spans 13 amino acids. CDR3 sequence (DNA): TGTGCCACCAGCAGAGACCCCGTCGCTGAAGCTTTCTTT. Residues: CATSRDPVAEAFF.

The chain has TRBV5-1 and TRBJ1-2, with 8 bases matching TRBD1. The CDR3 extends over 14 amino acids. V shed 2 bases and J 6 bases; nucleotides not matched to a gene: 6. Germline V lookup: CDR1 SGHRS, CDR2 YFSETQ. CDR3 amino acids: CASSFWTGRDGYTF. Written as DNA, the CDR3 is TGCGCCAGCAGCTTTTGGACAGGGAGGGATGGCTACACCTTC. Full variable domain (missing parts from reference TRBV5-1 and TRBJ1-2): KAGVTQTPRYLIKTRGQQVTLSCSPISGHRSVSWYQQTPGQGLQFLFEYFSETQRNKGNFPGRFSGRQFSNSRSEMNVSTLELGDSALYLCASSFWTGRDGYTFGSGTRLTVV.

The rearrangement links TRBV5-1 to TRBJ1-6; 7 bases are a match to TRBD1. There are 14 residues in the CDR3. The germline gives CDR1 SGHRS, CDR2 YFSETQ. V trimming: 4 bases; J trimming: 10 bases; junction bases outside the gene matches: 8. As DNA, the CDR3 is TGCGCCAGCAGCCCTGGACAGGCGGAATCACCCCTCCACTTT. It yields the protein CASSPGQAESPLHF.

The chain joins TRBV29-1 to TRBJ1-1; no clear D. Trimming removed 7 bases from V and 1 base from J, with 4 bases in between. This CDR3 has 10 residues. Germline V lookup: CDR1 SQVTM, CDR2 ANQGSEA. The CDR3 region has the DNA TGCAGCGGAGGGAACACTGAAGCTTTCTTT. Translation: CSGGNTEAFF.

CDR3: CASSTHTGELPYSNQPQHF. The CDR3 DNA follows: TGTGCCAGTAGTACCCATACAGGGGAACTGCCTTATAGCAATCAGCCCCAGCATTTT. V gene TRBV19 combines with J gene TRBJ1-5; 7 positions match TRBD1. This CDR3 is built from 19 residues. The junction had 15 bases not matched to a gene; V was cut back by 4 bases and J by 0 bases. CDR1 and CDR2 from the germline V gene are LNHDA and SQIVND (reference sequence). The whole variable domain, filled in from reference TRBV19 and TRBJ1-5, reads DGGITQSPKYLFRKEGQNVTLSCEQNLNHDAMYWYRQDPGQGLRLIYYSQIVNDFQKGDIAEGYSVSREKKESFPLTVTSAQKNPTAFYLCASSTHTGELPYSNQPQHFGDGTRLSIL.

This chain links TRBV19 with TRBJ1-2; D is ambiguous. The CDR3 runs to 13 residues. The V end lost 6 bases, the J end lost 2 bases, and 10 bases lay between the germline ends. From germline, CDR1 is LNHDA and CDR2 SQIVND (reference sequence). CDR3 DNA sequence: TGTGCCAGTAGCACAGCCCAGAACTATGGCTACACCTTC. It is translated as CASSTAQNYGYTF. Variable domain in full (rest from reference TRBV19 and TRBJ1-2): DGGITQSPKYLFRKEGQNVTLSCEQNLNHDAMYWYRQDPGQGLRLIYYSQIVNDFQKGDIAEGYSVSREKKESFPLTVTSAQKNPTAFYLCASSTAQNYGYTFGSGTRLTVV.